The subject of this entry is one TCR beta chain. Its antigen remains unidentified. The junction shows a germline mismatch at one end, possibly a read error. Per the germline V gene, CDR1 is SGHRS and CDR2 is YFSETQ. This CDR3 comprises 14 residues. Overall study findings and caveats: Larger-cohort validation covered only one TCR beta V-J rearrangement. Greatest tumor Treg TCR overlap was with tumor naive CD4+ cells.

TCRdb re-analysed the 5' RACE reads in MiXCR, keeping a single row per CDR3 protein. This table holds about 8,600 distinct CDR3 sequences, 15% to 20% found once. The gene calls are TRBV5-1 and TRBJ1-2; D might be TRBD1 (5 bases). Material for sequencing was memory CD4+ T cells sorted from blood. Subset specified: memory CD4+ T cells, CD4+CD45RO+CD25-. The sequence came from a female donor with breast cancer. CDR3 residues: CAGSPGTGRYGYTF. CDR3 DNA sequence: TGCGCCGGCAGTCCCGGGACGGGCCGCTATGGCTACACCTTC.